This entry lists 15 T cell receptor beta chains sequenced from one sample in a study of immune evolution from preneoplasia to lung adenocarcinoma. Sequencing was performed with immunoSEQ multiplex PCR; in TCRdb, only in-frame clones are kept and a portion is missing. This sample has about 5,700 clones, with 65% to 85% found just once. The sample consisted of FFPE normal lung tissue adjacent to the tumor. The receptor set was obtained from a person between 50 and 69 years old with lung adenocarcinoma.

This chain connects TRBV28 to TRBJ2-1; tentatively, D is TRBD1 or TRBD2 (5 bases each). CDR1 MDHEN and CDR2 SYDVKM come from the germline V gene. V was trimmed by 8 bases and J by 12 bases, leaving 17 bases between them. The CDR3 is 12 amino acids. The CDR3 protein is CASVPPRGGQFF. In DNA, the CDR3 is TGTGCCAGCGTACCGCCTCGGGGCGGGCAGTTCTTC.

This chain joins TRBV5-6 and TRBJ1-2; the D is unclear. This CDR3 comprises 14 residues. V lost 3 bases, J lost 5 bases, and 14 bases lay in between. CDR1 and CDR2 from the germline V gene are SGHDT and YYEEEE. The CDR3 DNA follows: TGTGCCAGCAGCTACCCCGTTTTCGGGTATGGCTACACCTTC. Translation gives CASSYPVFGYGYTF.

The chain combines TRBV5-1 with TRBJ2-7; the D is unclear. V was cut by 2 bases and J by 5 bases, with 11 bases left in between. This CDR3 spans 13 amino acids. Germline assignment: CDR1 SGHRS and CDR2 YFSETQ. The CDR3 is CASSLTGFNEQYF. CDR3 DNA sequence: TGCGCCAGCAGCTTAACTGGGTTCAACGAGCAGTACTTC.

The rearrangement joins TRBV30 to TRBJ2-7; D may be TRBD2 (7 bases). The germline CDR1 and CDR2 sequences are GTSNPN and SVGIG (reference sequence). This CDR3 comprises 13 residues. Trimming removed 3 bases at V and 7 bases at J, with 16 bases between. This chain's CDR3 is CAWRGGGGWEQYF. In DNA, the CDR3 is TGTGCCTGGAGAGGAGGGGGGGGTTGGGAGCAGTACTTC.

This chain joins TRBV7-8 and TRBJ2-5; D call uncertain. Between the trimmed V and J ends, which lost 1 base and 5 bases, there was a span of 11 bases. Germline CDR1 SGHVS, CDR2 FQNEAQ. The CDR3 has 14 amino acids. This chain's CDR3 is CASSLEGLAETQYF. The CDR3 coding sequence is TGTGCCAGCAGCTTAGAGGGATTGGCGGAGACCCAGTACTTC.

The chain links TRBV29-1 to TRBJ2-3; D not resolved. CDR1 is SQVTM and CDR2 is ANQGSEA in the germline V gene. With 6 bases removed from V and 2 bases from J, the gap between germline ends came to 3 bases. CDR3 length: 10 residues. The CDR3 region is CSVDTDTQYF. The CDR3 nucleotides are TGCAGCGTAGACACAGATACGCAGTATTTT.

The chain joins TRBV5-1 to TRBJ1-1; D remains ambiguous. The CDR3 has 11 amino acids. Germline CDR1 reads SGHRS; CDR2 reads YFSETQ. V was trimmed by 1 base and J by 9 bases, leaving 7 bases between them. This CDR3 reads CASSLNQKAFF. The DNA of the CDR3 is TGCGCCAGCAGCTTGAATCAGAAAGCTTTCTTT.

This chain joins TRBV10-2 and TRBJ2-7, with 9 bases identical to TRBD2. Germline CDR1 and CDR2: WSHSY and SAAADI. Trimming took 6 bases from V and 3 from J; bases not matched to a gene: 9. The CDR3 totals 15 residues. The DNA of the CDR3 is TGCGCCAGCAGCGAGATAGCGGGAGTGGTCTACGAGCAGTACTTC. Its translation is CASSEIAGVVYEQYF.

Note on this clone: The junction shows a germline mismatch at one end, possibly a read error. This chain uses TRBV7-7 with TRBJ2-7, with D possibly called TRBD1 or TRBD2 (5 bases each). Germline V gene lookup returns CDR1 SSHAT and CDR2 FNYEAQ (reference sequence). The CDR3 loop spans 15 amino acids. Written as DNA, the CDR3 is TGTGCTAGCAGCTCCAACCCGGGACCTCTCTACGAGCAGTACTTC. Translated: CASSSNPGPLYEQYF.

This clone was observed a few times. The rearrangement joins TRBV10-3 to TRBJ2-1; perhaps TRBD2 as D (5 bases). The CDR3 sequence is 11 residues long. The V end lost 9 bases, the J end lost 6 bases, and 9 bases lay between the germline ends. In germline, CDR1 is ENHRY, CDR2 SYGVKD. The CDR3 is CAIHEGNEQFF. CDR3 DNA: TGTGCCATTCATGAGGGCAATGAGCAGTTCTTC.

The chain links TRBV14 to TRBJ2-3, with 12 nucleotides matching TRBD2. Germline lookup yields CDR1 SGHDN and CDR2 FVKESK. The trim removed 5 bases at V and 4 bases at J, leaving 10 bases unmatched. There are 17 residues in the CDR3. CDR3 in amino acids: CASSFRLAGVWADTQYF. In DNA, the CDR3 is TGTGCCAGCAGCTTCAGACTAGCGGGAGTCTGGGCAGATACGCAGTATTTT.

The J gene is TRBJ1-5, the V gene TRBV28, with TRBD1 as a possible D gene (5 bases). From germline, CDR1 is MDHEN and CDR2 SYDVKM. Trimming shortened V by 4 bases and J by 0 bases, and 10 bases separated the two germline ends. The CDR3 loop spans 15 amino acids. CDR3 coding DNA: TGTGCCAGCAGTTCTGGGGGATATAGCAATCAGCCCCAGCATTTT. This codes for CASSSGGYSNQPQHF.

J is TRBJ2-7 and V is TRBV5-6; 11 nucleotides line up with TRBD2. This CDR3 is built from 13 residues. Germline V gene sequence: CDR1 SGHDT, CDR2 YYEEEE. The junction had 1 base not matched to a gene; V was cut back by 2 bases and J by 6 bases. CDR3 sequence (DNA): TGTGCCAGCAGCTTTAGCGGGAGGGCCGAGCAGTACTTC. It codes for CASSFSGRAEQYF. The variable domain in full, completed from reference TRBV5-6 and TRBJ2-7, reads DAGVTQSPTHLIKTRGQQVTLRCSPKSGHDTVSWYQQALGQGPQFIFQYYEEEERQRGNFPDRFSGHQFPNYSSELNVNALLLGDSALYLCASSFSGRAEQYFGPGTRLTVT.

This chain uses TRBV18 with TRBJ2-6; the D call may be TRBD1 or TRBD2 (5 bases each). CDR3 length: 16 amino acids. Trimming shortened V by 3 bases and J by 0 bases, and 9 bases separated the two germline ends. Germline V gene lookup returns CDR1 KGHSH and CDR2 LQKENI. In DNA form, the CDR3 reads TGTGCCAGCTCACCGGGACGGAGCTCTGGGGCCAACGTCCTGACTTTC. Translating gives CASSPGRSSGANVLTF.

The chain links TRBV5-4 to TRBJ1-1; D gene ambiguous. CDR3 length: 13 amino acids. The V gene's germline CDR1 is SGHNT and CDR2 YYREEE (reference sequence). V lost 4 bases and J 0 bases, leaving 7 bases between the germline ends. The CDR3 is CASSHILNTEAFF. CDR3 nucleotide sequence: TGTGCCAGCAGCCACATCTTGAACACTGAAGCTTTCTTT.